One sample yielded the 26 T cell receptor beta chains listed below, sequenced in a study of blood T cell repertoires in COVID-19. Generated by immunoSEQ multiplex PCR, the TCRdb table keeps only in-frame clones and is missing some. Of 250,000 to 300,000 clones in the sample, around 83% were seen once. Sequenced: peripheral blood. The source of these receptors is a man at least 80 years old with acute or convalescent COVID-19.

The gene calls are TRBV7-8 and TRBJ2-5; the D gene is possibly TRBD2 (5 bases). Between the trimmed V and J ends, which lost 5 bases and 9 bases, there was a span of 22 bases. From germline, CDR1 is SGHVS and CDR2 FQNEAQ. This CDR3 has 15 residues. The CDR3 sequence is CASSPREGPLLAQYF. DNA of the CDR3: TGTGCCAGCAGCCCCCGGGAAGGACCACTTTTGGCCCAGTACTTC.

CDR3 DNA: TGTGCCAGTAGTTCTAGCGGGGGGGCTCAAGAGACCCAGTACTTC. Its protein is CASSSSGGAQETQYF. The chain joins TRBV19 to TRBJ2-5; 12 bases match TRBD2. There are 15 residues in the CDR3. Germline V CDR1 and CDR2: LNHDA, SQIVND (reference sequence). V was clipped by 5 bases and J by 2 bases; unmatched bases: 3.

V and J are TRBV18 and TRBJ1-3, with a tentative D call TRBD1 (5 bases). The CDR3 sequence is 13 residues long. V lost 3 bases and J 4 bases, leaving 7 bases between the germline ends. The germline V gene has CDR1 KGHSH and CDR2 LQKENI. CDR3 in amino acids: CASSPPGGNTIYF. In DNA, the CDR3 is TGTGCCAGCTCACCCCCAGGGGGAAACACCATATATTTT.

The rearrangement uses TRBV30 and TRBJ2-1, with TRBD1 as a possible D gene (5 bases). From germline, CDR1 is GTSNPN and CDR2 SVGIG (reference sequence). Trimming removed 0 bases from V and 2 bases from J, with 11 bases in between. The CDR3 length is 15 residues. CDR3 residues: CAWSVGAATYNEQFF. The CDR3 bases are TGTGCCTGGAGTGTAGGGGCAGCAACCTACAATGAGCAGTTCTTC. Variable domain in full (rest from reference TRBV30 and TRBJ2-1): SQTIHQWPATLVQPVGSPLSLECTVEGTSNPNLYWYRQAAGRGLQLLFYSVGIGQISSEVPQNLSASRPQDRQFILSSKKLLLSDSGFYLCAWSVGAATYNEQFFGPGTRLTVL.

The chain has TRBV9 and TRBJ1-4, with D tentatively TRBD1 (5 bases). The CDR3 is 17 residues long. V gave up 0 bases and J gave up 0 bases, with 12 bases separating them. CDR1 is SGDLS and CDR2 is YYNGEE in the germline V gene. The CDR3 loop reads CASSVETGTTTNEKLFF. The CDR3 nucleotides read TGTGCCAGCAGCGTAGAAACAGGAACCACAACTAATGAAAAACTGTTTTTT.

This chain joins TRBV28 and TRBJ1-1; 9 bases agree with TRBD1. This CDR3 has 15 amino acids. J gave up 7 bases and V 4 bases, and 10 bases lay outside the gene matches. Germline lookup yields CDR1 MDHEN and CDR2 SYDVKM. Here the CDR3 DNA reads TGTGCCAGCAGTTCTCCTCCCGGGACAGGGAGTGAAGCTTTCTTT. The encoded protein is CASSSPPGTGSEAFF.

In regard to this clone: Distinct nucleotide sequences in the sample also encode this CDR3. This rearrangement joins TRBV5-6 to TRBJ1-1; D may be TRBD1 (6 bases). Trimming cost V 4 bases and J 5 bases, with 12 bases left between them. Germline CDR1 and CDR2: SGHDT and YYEEEE. The CDR3 sequence is 13 residues long. This CDR3 reads CASSGDKRTEAFF. The CDR3 bases are TGTGCCAGCAGCGGGGACAAAAGGACTGAAGCTTTCTTT.

The CDR3 reads CAISEGTGDGNTIYF. The DNA for the CDR3 is TGTGCCATCAGTGAGGGGACAGGGGATGGAAACACCATATATTTT. The chain carries TRBV10-3 and TRBJ1-3, with 10 bases matching TRBD1. The CDR3 totals 15 residues. CDR1 is ENHRY and CDR2 is SYGVKD in the germline V gene. V dropped 2 bases and J dropped 3; count of bases not matched to a gene: 1.

This clone came up once. The chain employs TRBV3-1 (or the pseudogene TRBV3-2) and TRBJ1-1; 7 bases map to TRBD1. CDR3 length: 15 residues. Germline-derived CDR1 and CDR2 are LGHDT and YNNKEL (reference sequence). V lost 1 base and J lost 1; bases outside the gene matches: 3. CDR3 in DNA: TGTGCCAGCAGCCAAGGATGGACAGGGAACACTGAAGCTTTCTTT. Translated, it gives CASSQGWTGNTEAFF.

The J gene is TRBJ2-7, the V gene TRBV11-2; no firm D call. The germline CDR1 and CDR2 sequences are SGHAT and FQNNGV. This CDR3 has 11 residues. V was pared by 0 bases and J by 5 bases, with 2 bases between. CDR3 protein: CASSLDNEQYF. CDR3 nucleotide sequence: TGTGCCAGCAGCTTAGATAACGAGCAGTACTTC.

The chain combines TRBV11-2 with TRBJ2-2; D is perhaps TRBD2 (5 bases). V dropped 5 bases and J dropped 1 base, with 8 bases sitting between them. CDR1 is SGHAT, CDR2 FQNNGV, per germline. This CDR3 contains 14 residues. The CDR3 nucleotides are TGTGCCAGCAGCCCCGGACTGAACACCGGGGAGCTGTTTTTT. This sequence encodes CASSPGLNTGELFF. Full variable domain (rest looked up from reference TRBV11-2 and TRBJ2-2): EAGVAQSPRYKIIEKRQSVAFWCNPISGHATLYWYQQILGQGPKLLIQFQNNGVVDDSQLPKDRFSAERLKGVDSTLKIQPAKLEDSAVYLCASSPGLNTGELFFGEGSRLTVL.

The table lists this clone with a count of one. The chain carries TRBV7-8 and TRBJ1-6, with 7 bases that match TRBD1. The CDR3 length is 13 residues. With 8 bases clipped from V and 7 bases from J, the junction kept 5 bases outside the gene matches. From germline, CDR1 is SGHVS and CDR2 FQNEAQ. The CDR3 DNA reads TGTGCCAGCTCGACGGACAGGAATTCACCCCTCCACTTT. Translating gives CASSTDRNSPLHF.

The V and J genes are TRBV18 and TRBJ2-7; perhaps TRBD2 as D (5 bases). CDR1 KGHSH and CDR2 LQKENI come from the germline V gene. The CDR3 is 14 residues long. The V end was cut by 3 bases, the J end by 9 bases, with 18 bases between. This CDR3 reads CASSPSSTRGGQYF. Here the CDR3 DNA reads TGTGCCAGCTCACCCTCTAGCACCCGGGGTGGGCAGTACTTC.

The genes are TRBV7-8 and TRBJ1-1; 10 bases line up with TRBD1. The V gene end was trimmed by 5 bases and the J gene end by 5 bases; junction bases not matched to a gene: 5. Per the germline V gene, CDR1 is SGHVS and CDR2 is FQNEAQ. The CDR3 runs 14 residues. The CDR3 region is CASSVTGGATEAFF. CDR3 sequence (DNA): TGTGCCAGCAGCGTGACAGGGGGCGCAACTGAAGCTTTCTTT.

V is TRBV10-3 and J is TRBJ2-3; weak D call: TRBD2 (5 bases). Germline CDR1 reads ENHRY; CDR2 reads SYGVKD. This CDR3 has 13 residues. Trimming left V 2 bases short and J 6 bases short, with 9 bases between. The CDR3 bases are TGTGCCATCAGTGAGGGCCCGGGGGATACGCAGTATTTT. This codes for CAISEGPGDTQYF.

This clone has more than one count but fewer than ten. This chain uses TRBV6-5 with TRBJ2-7; TRBD1 aligns across 9 bases. The CDR3 consists of 15 residues. With V trimmed by 8 bases and J by 2 bases, 10 bases remained unmatched. CDR1 is MNHEY, CDR2 SVGAGI, per germline. The CDR3 loop reads CASAILGQGTYEQYF. The CDR3 DNA is TGTGCCAGCGCAATATTGGGACAGGGAACCTACGAGCAGTACTTC.

The rearrangement joins TRBV20-1 to TRBJ2-1, with 7 positions matching TRBD2. The J segment lost 9 bases and the V segment lost 7 bases, leaving 6 bases of the junction unmatched. The germline CDR1 and CDR2 sequences are DFQATT and SNEGSKA (reference sequence). This CDR3 is built from 11 residues. The DNA for the CDR3 is TGCAGTGGAGCCAGGGAGGGTGAGCAGTTCTTC. Residues: CSGAREGEQFF.

The chain has TRBV7-2 and TRBJ2-2; D is undetermined. V lost 3 bases, J lost 0 bases, and 8 bases lay in between. Per germline, CDR1 SGHTA and CDR2 FQGNSA. There are 15 residues in the CDR3. The CDR3 sequence is CASSFRSPNTGELFF. The CDR3, as DNA: TGTGCCAGCAGCTTCAGAAGTCCGAACACCGGGGAGCTGTTTTTT.

Only one count was recorded for this clone. V gene TRBV7-6 combines with J gene TRBJ2-7; tentatively, D is TRBD1 (5 bases). Trimming pared 0 bases from V and 2 bases from J, leaving 11 bases between. CDR1 and CDR2 from the germline V gene are SGHVS and FNYEAQ. The CDR3 contains 15 residues. The CDR3 loop is CASSLARSRAYEQYF. Written as DNA, the CDR3 is TGTGCCAGCAGCTTAGCAAGGTCCAGGGCCTACGAGCAGTACTTC.

This clone was found a few times. The chain uses TRBV29-1 and TRBJ2-7, with D tentatively TRBD1 (6 bases). The V end was cut by 8 bases, the J end by 0 bases, with 11 bases between. Germline V gene data show CDR1 as SQVTM and CDR2 as ANQGSEA. The CDR3 runs to 12 residues. The CDR3 region has the DNA TGCAGCCAGGGGCGGCCCTCCTACGAGCAGTACTTC. Its translation: CSQGRPSYEQYF.

This clone was recorded only once. The chain has TRBV18 and TRBJ2-1; D is possibly TRBD2 (6 bases). Germline CDR1 is KGHSH and CDR2 is LQKENI. This CDR3 has 14 amino acids. V lost 3 bases to trimming and J lost 8 bases, with 14 bases between them. In nucleotides, the CDR3 is TGTGCCAGCTCACCCGGGGGAGGTGAGGATGAGCAGTTCTTC. Its protein product is CASSPGGGEDEQFF.

The chain combines TRBV5-1 with TRBJ2-2, with 10 bases lining up with TRBD2. This CDR3 has 16 amino acids. Per the germline V gene, CDR1 is SGHRS and CDR2 is YFSETQ. The trim removed 5 bases at V and 1 base at J, leaving 5 bases unmatched. In nucleotides, the CDR3 is TGCGCCAGCAGGTACCTAGCGGGGGTGAACACCGGGGAGCTGTTTTTT. As protein: CASRYLAGVNTGELFF.

The chain combines TRBV28 with TRBJ2-7; a weak D match, TRBD1 (6 bases). V was pared by 8 bases and J by 4 bases, with 15 bases between. The germline V gene has CDR1 MDHEN and CDR2 SYDVKM. There are 13 residues in the CDR3. This chain's CDR3 is CASGPTGAYEQYF. The CDR3 region has the DNA TGTGCCAGCGGCCCGACAGGAGCGTACGAGCAGTACTTC.

This sequence joins TRBV19 and TRBJ1-2; D is perhaps TRBD1 (6 bases). The CDR3 totals 16 residues. From germline, CDR1 is LNHDA and CDR2 SQIVND (reference sequence). Trimming took 4 bases from V and 2 from J, leaving 17 bases between them. CDR3 in amino acids: CASSRIQGSWNYGYTF. CDR3 nucleotides: TGTGCCAGTAGTAGGATACAGGGATCTTGGAACTATGGCTACACCTTC.

The V call is TRBV19, the J call TRBJ2-6; possibly TRBD1 for D (6 bases). The CDR3 consists of 15 residues. The germline CDR1 and CDR2 sequences are LNHDA and SQIVND (reference sequence). The V end was cut by 5 bases, the J end by 1 base, with 9 bases between. This CDR3 is CASSATGSGANVLTF. In nucleotides, the CDR3 is TGTGCCAGTAGTGCAACAGGGTCTGGGGCCAACGTCCTGACTTTC.

The rearrangement joins TRBV28 to TRBJ1-3; perhaps TRBD1 as D (5 bases). Germline values: CDR1 MDHEN, CDR2 SYDVKM. Trimming stripped 5 bases from V and 1 base from J, with 12 bases between. The CDR3 is 15 residues long. The DNA of the CDR3 is TGTGCCAGCAGTACCGGCGGGGGGTCTGGAAACACCATATATTTT. This encodes CASSTGGGSGNTIYF.